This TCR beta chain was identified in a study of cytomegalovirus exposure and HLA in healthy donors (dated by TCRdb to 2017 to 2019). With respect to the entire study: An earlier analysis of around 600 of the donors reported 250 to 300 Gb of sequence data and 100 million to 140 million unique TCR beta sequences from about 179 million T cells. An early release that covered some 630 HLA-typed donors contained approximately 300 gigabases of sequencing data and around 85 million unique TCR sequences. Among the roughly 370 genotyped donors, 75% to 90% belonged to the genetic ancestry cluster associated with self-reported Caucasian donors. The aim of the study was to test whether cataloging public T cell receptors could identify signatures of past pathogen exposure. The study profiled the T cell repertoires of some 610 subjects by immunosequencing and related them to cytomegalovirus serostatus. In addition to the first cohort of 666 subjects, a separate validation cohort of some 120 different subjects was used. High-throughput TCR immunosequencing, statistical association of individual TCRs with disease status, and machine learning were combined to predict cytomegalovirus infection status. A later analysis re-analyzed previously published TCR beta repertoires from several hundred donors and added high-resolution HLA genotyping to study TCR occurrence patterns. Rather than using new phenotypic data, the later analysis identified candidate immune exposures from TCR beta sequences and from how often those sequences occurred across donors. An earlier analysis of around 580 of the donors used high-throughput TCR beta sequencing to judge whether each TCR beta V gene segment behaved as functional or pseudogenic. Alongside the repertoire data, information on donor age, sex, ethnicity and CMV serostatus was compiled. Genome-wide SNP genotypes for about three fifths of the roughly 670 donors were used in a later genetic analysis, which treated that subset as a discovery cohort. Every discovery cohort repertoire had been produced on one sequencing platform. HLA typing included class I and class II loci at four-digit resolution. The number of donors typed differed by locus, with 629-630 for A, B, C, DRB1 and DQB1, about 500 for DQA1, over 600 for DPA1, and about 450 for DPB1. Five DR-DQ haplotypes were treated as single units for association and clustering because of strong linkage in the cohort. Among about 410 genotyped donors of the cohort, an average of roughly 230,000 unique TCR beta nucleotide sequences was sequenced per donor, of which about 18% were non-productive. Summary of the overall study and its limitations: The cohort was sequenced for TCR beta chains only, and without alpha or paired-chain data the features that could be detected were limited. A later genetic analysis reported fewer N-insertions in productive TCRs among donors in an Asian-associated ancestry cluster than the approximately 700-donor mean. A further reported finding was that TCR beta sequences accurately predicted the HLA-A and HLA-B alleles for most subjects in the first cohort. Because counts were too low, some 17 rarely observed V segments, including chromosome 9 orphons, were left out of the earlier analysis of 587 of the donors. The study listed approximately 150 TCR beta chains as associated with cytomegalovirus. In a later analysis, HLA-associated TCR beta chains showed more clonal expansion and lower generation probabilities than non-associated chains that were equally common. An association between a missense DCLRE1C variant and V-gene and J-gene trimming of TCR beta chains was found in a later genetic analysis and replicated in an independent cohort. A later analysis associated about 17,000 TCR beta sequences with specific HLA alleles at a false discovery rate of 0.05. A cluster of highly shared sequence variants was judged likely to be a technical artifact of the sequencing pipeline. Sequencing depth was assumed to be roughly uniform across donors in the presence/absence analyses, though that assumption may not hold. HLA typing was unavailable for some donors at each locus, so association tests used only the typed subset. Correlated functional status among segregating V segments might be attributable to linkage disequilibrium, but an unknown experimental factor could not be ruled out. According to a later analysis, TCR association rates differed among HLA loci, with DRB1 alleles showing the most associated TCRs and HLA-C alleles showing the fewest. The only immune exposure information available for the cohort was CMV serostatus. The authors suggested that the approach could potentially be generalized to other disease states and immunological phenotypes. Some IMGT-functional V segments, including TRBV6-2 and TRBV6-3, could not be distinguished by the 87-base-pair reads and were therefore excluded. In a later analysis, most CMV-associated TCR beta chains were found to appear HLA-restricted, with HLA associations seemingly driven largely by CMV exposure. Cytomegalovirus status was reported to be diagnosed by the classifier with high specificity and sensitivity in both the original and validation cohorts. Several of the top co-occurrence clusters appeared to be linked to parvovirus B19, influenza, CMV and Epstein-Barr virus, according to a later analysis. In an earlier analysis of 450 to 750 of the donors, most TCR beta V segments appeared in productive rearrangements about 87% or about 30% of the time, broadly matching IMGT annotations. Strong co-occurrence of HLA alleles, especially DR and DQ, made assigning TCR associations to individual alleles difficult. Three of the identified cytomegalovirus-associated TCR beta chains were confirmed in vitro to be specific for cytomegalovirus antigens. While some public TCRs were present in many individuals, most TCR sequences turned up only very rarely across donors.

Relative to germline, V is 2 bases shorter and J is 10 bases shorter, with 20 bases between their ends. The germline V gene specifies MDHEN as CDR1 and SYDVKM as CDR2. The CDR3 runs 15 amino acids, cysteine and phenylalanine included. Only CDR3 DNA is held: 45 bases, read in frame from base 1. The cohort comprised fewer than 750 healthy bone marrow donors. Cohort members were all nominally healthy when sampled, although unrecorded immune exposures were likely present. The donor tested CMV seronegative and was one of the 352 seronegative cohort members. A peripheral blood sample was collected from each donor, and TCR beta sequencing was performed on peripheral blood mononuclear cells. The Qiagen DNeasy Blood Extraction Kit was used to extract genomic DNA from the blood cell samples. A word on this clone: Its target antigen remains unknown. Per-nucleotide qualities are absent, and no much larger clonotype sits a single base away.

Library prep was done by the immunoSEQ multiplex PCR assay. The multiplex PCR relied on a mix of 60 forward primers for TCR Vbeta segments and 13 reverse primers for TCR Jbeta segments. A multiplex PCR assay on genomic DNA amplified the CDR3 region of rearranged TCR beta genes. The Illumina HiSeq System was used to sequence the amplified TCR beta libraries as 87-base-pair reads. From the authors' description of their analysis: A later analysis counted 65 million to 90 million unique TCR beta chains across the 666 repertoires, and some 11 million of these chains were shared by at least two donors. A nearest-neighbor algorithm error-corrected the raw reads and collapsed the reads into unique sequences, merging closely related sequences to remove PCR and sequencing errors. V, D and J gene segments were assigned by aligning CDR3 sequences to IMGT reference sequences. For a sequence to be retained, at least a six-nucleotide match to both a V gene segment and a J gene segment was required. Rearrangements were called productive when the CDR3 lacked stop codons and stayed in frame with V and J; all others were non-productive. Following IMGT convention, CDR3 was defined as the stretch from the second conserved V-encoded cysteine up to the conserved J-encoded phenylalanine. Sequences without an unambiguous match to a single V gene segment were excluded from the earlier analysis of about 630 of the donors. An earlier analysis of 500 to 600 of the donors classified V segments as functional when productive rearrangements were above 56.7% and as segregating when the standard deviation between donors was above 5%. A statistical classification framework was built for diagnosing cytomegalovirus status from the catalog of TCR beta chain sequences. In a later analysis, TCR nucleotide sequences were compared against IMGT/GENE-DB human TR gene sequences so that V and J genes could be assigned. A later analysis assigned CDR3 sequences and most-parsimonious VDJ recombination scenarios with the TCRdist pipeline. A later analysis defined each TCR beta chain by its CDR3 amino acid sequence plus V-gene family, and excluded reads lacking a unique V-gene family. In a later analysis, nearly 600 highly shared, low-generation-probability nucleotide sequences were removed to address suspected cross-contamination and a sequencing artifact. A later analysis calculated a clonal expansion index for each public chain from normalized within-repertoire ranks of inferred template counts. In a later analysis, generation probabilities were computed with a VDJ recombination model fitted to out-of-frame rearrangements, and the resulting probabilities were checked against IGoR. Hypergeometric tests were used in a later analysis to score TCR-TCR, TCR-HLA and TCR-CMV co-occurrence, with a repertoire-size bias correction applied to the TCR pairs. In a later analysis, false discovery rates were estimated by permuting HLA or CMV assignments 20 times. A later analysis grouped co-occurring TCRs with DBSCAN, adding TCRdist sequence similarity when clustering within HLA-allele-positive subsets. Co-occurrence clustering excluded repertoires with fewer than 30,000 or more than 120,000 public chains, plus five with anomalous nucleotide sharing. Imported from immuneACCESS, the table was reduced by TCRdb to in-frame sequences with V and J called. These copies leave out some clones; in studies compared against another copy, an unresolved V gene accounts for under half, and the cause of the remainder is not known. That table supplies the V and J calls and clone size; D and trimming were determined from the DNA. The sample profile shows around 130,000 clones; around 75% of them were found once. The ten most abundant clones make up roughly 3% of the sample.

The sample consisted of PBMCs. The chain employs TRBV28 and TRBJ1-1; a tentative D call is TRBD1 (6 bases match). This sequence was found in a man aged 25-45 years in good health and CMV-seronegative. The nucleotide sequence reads TGTGCCAGCAGTTTAGTCCCGGGACACCTCCCGAGAGCTTTCTTT. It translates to CASSLVPGHLPRAFF.